These T cell receptor beta chains were read from a single sample in a study of tumor-infiltrating lymphocytes in primary liver carcinoma. A single record per CDR3 protein comes from TCRdb applying MiXCR to the multiplex PCR reads. The profile shows approximately 110,000 distinct CDR3 sequences, 60% to 75% of them singletons. Sequencing used liver tumor tissue from sampling region 3. Receptor source: a woman aged 55-75 years with primary liver carcinoma and hepatitis B virus infection. The CDR3 runs from the conserved cysteine through the conserved F or W. A D gene is named only where the DNA matches it firmly. Clone size appears in some rows only: once, few, many, or a class for an expanded clone.

D	V	size	J	CDR3	DNA
.	TRBV4-2	.	TRBJ2-3	CASSQLWRDCCPTDTQYF	TGTGCCAGCAGCCAGCTCTGGCGGGACTGTTGCCCTACAGATACGCAGTATTTT
.	TRBV18	few	TRBJ2-3	CASSPSVGSDTQYF	TGTGCCAGCTCACCATCCGTTGGGTCAGATACGCAGTATTTT
.	TRBV28	.	TRBJ2-1	CASKESGGPNEQFF	TGTGCCAGCAAGGAGTCAGGAGGACCCAATGAGCAGTTCTTC
.	TRBV6-1	.	TRBJ1-2	CANEADSGSYGYTF	TGTGCCAATGAAGCGGACTCAGGGTCCTATGGCTACACCTTC
.	TRBV7-8	.	TRBJ1-3	CASSLEQARSGNTIYF	TGTGCCAGCAGCTTAGAGCAGGCGCGCTCTGGAAACACCATATATTTT
TRBD2	TRBV11-2	.	TRBJ2-5	CASSRGLVLQETRYF	TGTGCTAGCAGCCGGGGACTAGTCCTCCAAGAAACCCGGTACTTC
TRBD2	TRBV11-2	.	TRBJ2-7	CANTTHGREASGEQYF	TGTGCCAACACGACTCATGGGCGGGAGGCAAGTGGGGAGCAGTACTTC
.	TRBV11-3	.	TRBJ2-1	CASNLGTSRKLEQFF	TGTGCCAGCAACTTAGGAACTAGCAGGAAGCTTGAGCAGTTTTTC
TRBD1	TRBV6-6	.	TRBJ1-5	CASSRGQGSNQPQHF	TGCGCCAGCAGCCGTGGACAGGGGAGCAATCAGCCCCAGCATTTT
.	TRBV4-1	medium-sized	TRBJ2-1	CASSQDSAGYLEQFF	TGCGCCAGCAGCCAAGATTCGGCAGGGTACCTTGAGCAGTTCTTC
TRBD2	TRBV12-3/TRBV12-4	many	TRBJ2-1	CASSAGLAGVGPRLNEQFF	TGTGCCAGCAGTGCGGGACTAGCGGGAGTTGGTCCCCGTCTCAATGAGCAGTTCTTC
.	TRBV11-3	.	TRBJ2-3	CASSFRTSIDTKYF	TGTGCCAGCAGCTTCAGGACCAGCATAGATACGAAGTATTTT
.	TRBV29-1	many	TRBJ2-5	CSVGGGRETQYF	TGCAGCGTTGGCGGGGGCAGAGAGACCCAGTACTTC
.	TRBV11-3	.	TRBJ1-1	CAGNQDGLNTEAFF	TGTGCCGGCAACCAGGATGGCTTGAACACTGAAGCTTTCTTT
.	TRBV11-1	medium-sized	TRBJ2-1	CASSMDRHAYNEQFF	TGTGCCAGCAGCATGGACAGACATGCCTACAATGAGCAGTTCTTC
TRBD2	TRBV6-1	once	TRBJ2-2	CANSEASGTGELFF	TGTGCCAACAGTGAGGCTAGCGGCACTGGGGAGCTGTTTTTT
TRBD1	TRBV5-6	once	TRBJ2-7	CASGLVDRNTYEQCF	TGTGCCAGCGGCTTGGTGGACAGGAATACTTACGAGCAGTGCTTC
.	TRBV12-3/TRBV12-4	once	TRBJ2-1	CASSLTGGTRQFF	TGCGCCAGCAGTTTAACTGGCGGGACCCGGCAGTTCTTC
.	TRBV11-3	few	TRBJ1-1	CANSKNTEVFF	TGTGCCAACAGCAAGAACACTGAAGTTTTCTTT
.	TRBV6-1	many	TRBJ1-1	CASTSSPEGNTEAFF	TGTGCCAGCACCAGCTCGCCCGAGGGGAACACTGAAGCTTTCTTT
TRBD2	TRBV5-1	.	TRBJ2-3	CASSSSGGEDKHYF	TGCGCCAGCAGCTCGAGCGGGGGGGAGGATAAGCACTATTTT
.	TRBV5-1	.	TRBJ2-3	CASGFWTNSTDTQYF	TGCGCCAGCGGCTTCTGGACAAACAGCACAGATACGCAGTATTTT
.	TRBV11-2	.	TRBJ2-3	CASSFRLLGISTDTQYF	TGTGCCAGCAGCTTCCGCCTCCTGGGGATCAGCACAGATACGCAGTATTTT
.	TRBV6-5	.	TRBJ1-5	CAGSCDKDQPQHF	TGTGCCGGCAGTTGTGACAAAGATCAGCCCCAGCATTTT
.	TRBV11-2	.	TRBJ2-1	CASSLEGYRESYNEQFF	TGTGCCAGCAGCTTAGAGGGGTACAGGGAGTCTTACAATGAGCAGTTCTTC
.	TRBV5-4	.	TRBJ2-1	CASTRRGSLPNNEQFF	TGTGCCAGCACCCGTAGGGGATCTCTTCCAAACAATGAGCAGTTCTTC
.	TRBV6-6	.	TRBJ1-1	CASSYGGSIEAFF	TGTGCCAGCAGTTACGGGGGTAGCATTGAGGCTTTCTTT
.	TRBV11-1	.	TRBJ2-1	CASSSPEGPGRNGLFF	TGTGCCAGCAGCTCCCCAGAGGGACCAGGGAGGAATGGGCTGTTCTTC
TRBD2	TRBV10-3	.	TRBJ2-1	CTISEYGTSSHEQFF	TGTACCATCAGTGAGTACGGGACTAGCTCCCATGAGCAGTTCTTC
.	TRBV11-2	.	TRBJ2-5	CANSPLRTWGPQETQYF	TGTGCCAACAGCCCACTAAGAACATGGGGTCCACAAGAGACCCAGTACTTC
.	TRBV12-3/TRBV12-4	many	TRBJ2-1	CASSGYNEQFF	TGTGCGTCATCCGGTTACAATGAGCAGTTCTTC
.	TRBV11-2	.	TRBJ1-5	CASSLDPGFNLPQDF	TGTGCCAGCAGCTTAGATCCGGGGTTTAATCTGCCCCAGGATTTT
TRBD2	TRBV30	.	TRBJ2-7	CAWNPNSGSYEQYF	TGTGCCTGGAATCCGAACAGCGGGAGCTACGAGCAGTACTTC
.	TRBV6-1	.	TRBJ1-1	CATSSGPATEAFF	TGTGCCACATCCAGTGGGCCGGCTACTGAAGCTTTCTTT
TRBD1	TRBV28	many	TRBJ2-3	CASSLLARGSDTQYF	TGTGCCAGCAGTTTATTGGCCAGGGGGTCGGATACGCAGTATTTT
.	TRBV28	.	TRBJ2-5	CASSPGYVTGPISRQETQYF	TGTGCCAGCAGTCCAGGATATGTGACAGGACCAATTTCCCGCCAAGAGACCCAGTACTTC
.	TRBV6-5	once	TRBJ2-5	CASDIAVGETQYF	TGTGCCAGCGACATCGCGGTGGGGGAGACCCAGTACTTC
.	TRBV28	many	TRBJ2-7	CASTQPPAYEQYF	TGTGCCAGCACCCAACCTCCAGCCTACGAGCAGTACTTC
.	TRBV18	few	TRBJ1-1	CASSPSGGARAEAFF	TGTGCCAGCTCACCCAGCGGGGGGGCTAGGGCTGAAGCTTTCTTT
TRBD1	TRBV4-1	.	TRBJ2-7	CARSQGGQDYYEQYF	TGCGCCAGGAGCCAAGGGGGACAGGACTACTACGAGCAGTACTTC
TRBD2	TRBV5-1	few	TRBJ2-1	CASSLARTSGNNEQFF	TGCGCCAGCAGCTTGGCCCGGACTAGCGGGAACAATGAGCAGTTCTTC
.	TRBV6-5	.	TRBJ2-1	CATRGGTSNPNEQFF	TGTGCCACCAGGGGGGGGACCTCCAACCCCAATGAGCAGTTCTTC
TRBD1	TRBV6-4	.	TRBJ2-6	CASSGTGGSGANVLTF	TGTGCCAGCAGTGGGACAGGGGGCTCTGGGGCCAACGTCCTGACTTTC
.	TRBV29-1	.	TRBJ1-1	CSASFCTETFF	TGCAGCGCCTCTTTTTGCACTGAAACTTTCTTT
TRBD2	TRBV5-1	few	TRBJ2-3	CASTRTSSADTQYF	TGCGCCAGCACCAGGACTAGCTCGGCAGATACGCAGTATTTT